This TCR beta chain is drawn from a study of cytomegalovirus exposure and HLA in healthy donors. Notes on the study in general: In the 130 or so validation repertoires, a later analysis found that first-cohort TCR clusters tended to co-occur. While the bulk of TCR sequences proved rare, some public TCRs turned up in many donors. Reports described diagnosis of cytomegalovirus status by the classifier as highly specific and sensitive.

Donors were drawn from the roughly 130-subject validation cohort, separate from the approximately 700-subject first cohort. The CDR3 runs 17 residues. V lost 6 bases to trimming and J lost 3 bases, with 22 bases between them. In germline, CDR1 is ENHRY, CDR2 SYGVKD. Of note for this clone: The antigen is undetermined.

The data were produced by immunoSEQ multiplex PCR, yet TCRdb's version contains in-frame clones alone and is incomplete. Of 97,000 or so clones listed, around 90% are singletons. The receptor's source is a woman aged 25-40 years in good health and CMV-seronegative. The chain links TRBV10-3 to TRBJ2-3; D perhaps matches TRBD2 (5 bases). Material for sequencing was PBMCs. The CDR3 reads CAIRDYGLSGRTDTQYF. The CDR3 bases are TGTGCCATCAGAGACTATGGGTTGAGCGGCCGGACAGATACGCAGTATTTT.